This passage covers 8 T cell receptor beta chains from one sample sequenced in a study of cytomegalovirus exposure and HLA in healthy donors (dated by TCRdb to 2016 to 2017). The library was generated by the immunoSEQ multiplex PCR assay. For the multiplex PCR, a mixture combining 60 forward primers for TCR Vbeta segments and 13 reverse primers for TCR Jbeta segments was used. In TCRdb, the immuneACCESS table is reduced to in-frame sequences with V and J assigned. These tables do not hold every clone; where another copy was compared, an unresolved V gene accounts for under half, and the others remain unexplained. The sample's clone listing holds 100,000 to 150,000 clones. The ten most abundant clones make up roughly 2.7% of the sample. The material sequenced was PBMCs. These receptors were obtained from a young man in good health and CMV-seronegative.

The V and J genes are TRBV9 and TRBJ2-2; D possibly corresponds to TRBD2 (6 bases). Trimming removed 3 bases at V and 1 base at J, with 10 bases between. CDR1 is SGDLS and CDR2 is YYNGEE in the germline V gene. CDR3 length: 15 residues. CDR3: CASSAGGVNTGELFF. The CDR3 nucleotides read TGTGCCAGCAGCGCCGGGGGAGTGAACACCGGGGAGCTGTTTTTT.

This chain uses TRBV7-6 with TRBJ2-1; no reliable D call. The germline gives CDR1 SGHVS, CDR2 FNYEAQ. V lost 4 bases and J 1 base, leaving 11 bases between the germline ends. This CDR3 is 15 amino acids long. CDR3 amino acids: CASSSRLGSYNEQFF. In DNA form, the CDR3 reads TGTGCCAGCAGCTCGCGACTGGGTTCCTACAATGAGCAGTTCTTC.

V and J are TRBV5-4 and TRBJ1-2; D call uncertain. Deletions cut 3 bases from V and 8 bases from J, with 23 bases between. Germline-derived CDR1 and CDR2 are SGHNT and YYREEE (reference sequence). There are 16 residues in the CDR3. This CDR3 reads CASSSKVLTGLGGYTF. The CDR3, as DNA: TGTGCCAGCAGCTCGAAGGTCTTGACGGGGTTAGGAGGCTACACCTTC.

J is TRBJ1-3 and V is TRBV7-2; D gene ambiguous. Per the germline V gene, CDR1 is SGHTA and CDR2 is FQGNSA. The V end lost 2 bases, the J end lost 0 bases, and 8 bases lay between the germline ends. The CDR3 length is 15 residues. The CDR3 bases are TGTGCCAGCAGCTTAAGTGGCAACTCTGGAAACACCATATATTTT. Protein product: CASSLSGNSGNTIYF.

The chain carries TRBV30 and TRBJ2-7; no definite D call. The V and J ends lost 0 bases and 5 bases respectively, with 11 bases between them. The V gene's germline CDR1 is GTSNPN and CDR2 SVGIG (reference sequence). The CDR3 length is 13 residues. CDR3 sequence reads: CAWSVSGLNEQYF. In nucleotides, the CDR3 is TGTGCCTGGAGTGTATCTGGGCTAAACGAGCAGTACTTC.

The chain uses TRBV7-9 and TRBJ1-2; D remains unclear. V was clipped by 3 bases and J by 8 bases, with 10 bases between them. This CDR3 contains 12 residues. CDR1 and CDR2 from the germline V gene are SEHNR and FQNEAQ (reference sequence). The CDR3 DNA sequence: TGTGCCAGCAGCTTTCCCCGGGGAGGCTACACCTTC. It yields the protein CASSFPRGGYTF.

The V gene is TRBV6-4, the J gene TRBJ1-6; D perhaps matches TRBD1 (6 bases). The V gene's germline CDR1 is MRHNA and CDR2 SNTAGT. Trimming stripped 0 bases from V and 9 bases from J, with 12 bases between. This CDR3 is 15 amino acids long. The CDR3 reads CASSDSLGGGSPLHF. CDR3 coding DNA: TGTGCCAGCAGTGACTCGCTAGGGGGTGGTTCACCCCTCCACTTT.

The chain joins TRBV27 to TRBJ2-7; D ambiguous. Germline assignment: CDR1 MNHEY and CDR2 SMNVEV (reference sequence). The V end lost 5 bases, the J end lost 4 bases, and 9 bases lay between the germline ends. CDR3 size: 12 residues. CDR3: CASSPGAYEQYF. The CDR3 DNA sequence: TGTGCCAGCAGTCCCGGAGCGTACGAGCAGTACTTC.